This T cell receptor (beta chain) stems from a study of T cell repertoires in cytomegalovirus infection (dated by TCRdb to about 2019). Regarding the study in general: Peptide stimulations targeted recently identified HLA-C-restricted CMV epitopes, whose presentation resists viral immunomodulation, together with well-studied HLA-B-restricted epitopes. Donor HLA type was relevant to the analysis, because carriage of CMV infection together with the matching HLA type was indicated by public TCR beta signatures.

Broader findings and caveats from the paper: The ex vivo response was dominated by HLA-C-restricted CMV-specific TCR beta clonotypes, and the single most frequent clonotype in two of eight donors was supplied by these HLA-C-restricted clonotypes. In both this cohort and an independent cohort of some 380 donors, the cumulative frequency of public TCR beta family members distinguished carriers of CMV infection plus the relevant HLA type.

Instrument used: Illumina HiSeq 1500. TCRdb took the public reads, trimmed them with fastp at Q25, ran MiXCR for clone calling and kept in-frame beta chains. Duplicate CDR3 protein sequences are folded into a single record with the most common DNA and genes. This sample is represented by around 800,000 distinct CDR3 sequences; approximately 32% of them were singletons. Of the sample, about an eighth is held by the ten largest clones. Of note for this clonotype: The target of this receptor is not known. Base qualities are not provided; no much larger clone lies one nucleotide away.

This specimen's treatment or condition label, interpreted: in vitro stimulation with specific CMV peptide epitopes to enrich CMV-specific T cells. The CDR3 runs 15 residues from the cysteine to the phenylalanine. The retained sequence is limited to the CDR3, 45 bases, with the frame set at the first base. CDR1 and CDR2, per the germline V gene, are SGHRS and YFSETQ. V sheds 3 bases and J sheds 0 bases, leaving 10 bases between their ends. Sequences were derived from cultured CD8+ T cells from PBMCs, sampled from culture after CMV antigen stimulation. This sequence was found in a human donor in good health (CMV status not recorded). Some clones in this sample may be carry-over from other donors' samples. The rearranged chain carries TRBV5-1 and TRBJ1-3, with TRBD1 as a weak D call on 5 bases. This receptor has the CDR3 CASSWAGDSGNTIYF. DNA sequence: TGCGCCAGCAGCTGGGCGGGGGACTCTGGAAACACCATATATTTT.